This T cell receptor beta chain came from a study of CD8 T cells in Susac syndrome. The authors reverse transcribed roughly 0.5 to 1 ug RNA with random hexamers. Amplification of the TCR beta CDR3 was carried out by immunoSEQ multiplex PCR, which spanned a total of 54 Vbeta and 13 Jbeta segments. TCRdb redid the calling of the immunoSEQ multiplex PCR reads with MiXCR, one entry per CDR3 protein. The sample consists of roughly 130,000 distinct CDR3 sequences, about 95% of them appearing once. This CDR3 has 14 amino acids. V was shortened by 1 base and J by 4 bases, with 12 bases between the two germline ends. Germline V gene data show CDR1 as SGHRS and CDR2 as YFSETQ.

The sequenced sample was CD4+ T cells from PBMCs. This chain connects TRBV5-1 to TRBJ2-7; D gene uncertain. The TCR sequence derives from a human donor with multiple sclerosis. DNA for the CDR3: TGCGCCAGCAGCTTGTCGAACAAGCCATACGAGCAGTACTTC. This sequence encodes CASSLSNKPYEQYF.